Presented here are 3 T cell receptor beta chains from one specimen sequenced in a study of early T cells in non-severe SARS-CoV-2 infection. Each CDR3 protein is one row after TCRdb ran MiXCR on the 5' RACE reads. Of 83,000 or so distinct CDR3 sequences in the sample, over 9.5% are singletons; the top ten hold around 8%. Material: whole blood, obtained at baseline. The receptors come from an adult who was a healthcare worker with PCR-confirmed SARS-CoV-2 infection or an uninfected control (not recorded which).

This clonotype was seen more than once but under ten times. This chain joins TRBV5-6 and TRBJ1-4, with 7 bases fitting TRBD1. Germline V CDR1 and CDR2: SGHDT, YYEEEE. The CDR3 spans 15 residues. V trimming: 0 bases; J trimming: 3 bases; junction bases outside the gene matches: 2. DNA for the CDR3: TGTGCCAGCAGCTTGGCCACAGGGGCTAATGAAAAACTGTTTTTT. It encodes CASSLATGANEKLFF.

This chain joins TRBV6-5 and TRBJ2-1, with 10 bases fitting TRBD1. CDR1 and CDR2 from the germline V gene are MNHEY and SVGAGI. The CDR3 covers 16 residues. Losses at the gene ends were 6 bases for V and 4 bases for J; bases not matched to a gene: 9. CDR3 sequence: CASRTARDRGYNEQFF. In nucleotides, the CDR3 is TGTGCCAGCAGGACCGCGCGGGACAGGGGTTACAATGAGCAGTTCTTC.

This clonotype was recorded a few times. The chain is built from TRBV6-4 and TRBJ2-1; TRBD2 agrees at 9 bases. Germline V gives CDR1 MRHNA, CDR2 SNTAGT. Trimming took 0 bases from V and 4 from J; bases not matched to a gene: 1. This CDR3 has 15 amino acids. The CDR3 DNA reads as TGTGCCAGCAGTGACTCTAGCGGGAGTTACAATGAGCAGTTCTTC. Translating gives CASSDSSGSYNEQFF.